What follows are 26 T cell receptor beta chains derived from one specimen sequenced in a study of blood T cell repertoires in COVID-19. Clones were sequenced by immunoSEQ multiplex PCR, and TCRdb holds only the in-frame ones, with some missing. Among some 200,000 clones listed, roughly nine tenths were seen once. Sequencing was carried out using peripheral blood. Every receptor here comes from a woman in her sixties or seventies with COVID-19, enrolled during active disease.

This sequence joins TRBV18 and TRBJ2-7; D might be TRBD2 (5 bases). Trimming removed 4 bases at V and 0 bases at J, with 10 bases between. Germline CDR1 is KGHSH and CDR2 is LQKENI. The CDR3 is 14 residues long. The CDR3 DNA reads TGTGCCAGCTCACGTCCAGGAGGCTCCTACGAGCAGTACTTC. Encoded protein: CASSRPGGSYEQYF.

This chain joins TRBV9 and TRBJ2-7, with 7 bases fitting TRBD2. The V gene's germline CDR1 is SGDLS and CDR2 YYNGEE. Germline trimming cut 0 bases from V and 2 bases from J; bases unmatched to any gene: 5. This CDR3 is built from 15 residues. This CDR3 is CASSVGGSLTYEQYF. The CDR3 region has the DNA TGTGCCAGCAGCGTAGGCGGGAGTCTAACCTACGAGCAGTACTTC.

CDR3 sequence (DNA): TGTGCCAGCAGCCCTCGACAGGGGACTAACTATGGCTACACCTTC. This sequence encodes CASSPRQGTNYGYTF. The gene calls are TRBV7-2 and TRBJ1-2; TRBD1 matches at 8 bases. This CDR3 region has 15 residues. From germline, CDR1 is SGHTA and CDR2 FQGNSA. V shed 5 bases and J 0 bases; nucleotides not matched to a gene: 5.

A single count supports this clone. The chain joins TRBV14 to TRBJ1-2, with no clear D. V lost 1 base and J lost 0, with 15 bases in between. This CDR3 has 17 residues. Germline CDR1 reads SGHDN; CDR2 reads FVKESK. CDR3 region: CASSQVDGRTSNYGYTF. The CDR3 bases are TGTGCCAGCAGCCAAGTCGATGGACGGACTTCTAACTATGGCTACACCTTC.

V usage is TRBV5-5 and J usage is TRBJ1-1; D is undetermined. The CDR3 consists of 11 residues. The germline V and J ends were trimmed by 1 base and 8 bases, with 6 bases remaining between them. In germline, CDR1 is SGHKS, CDR2 YYEKEE (reference sequence). The CDR3 DNA follows: TGTGCCAGCAGCTTGTTATCCGAAGCTTTCTTT. Amino acid sequence: CASSLLSEAFF. The whole variable domain, remainder taken from reference TRBV5-5 and TRBJ1-1, is DAGVTQSPTHLIKTRGQQVTLRCSPISGHKSVSWYQQVLGQGPQFIFQYYEKEERGRGNFPDRFSARQFPNYSSELNVNALLLGDSALYLCASSLLSEAFFGQGTRLTVV.

This chain connects TRBV18 to TRBJ1-3; 9 bases are a match to TRBD1. CDR3 length: 18 amino acids. Germline assignment: CDR1 KGHSH and CDR2 LQKENI. After removal of 3 bases from V and 0 bases from J, the junction contained 9 bases not matched to a gene. The CDR3 DNA is TGTGCCAGCTCACCGGGGACAGGGAGTGGAACCTCTGGAAACACCATATATTTT. It specifies CASSPGTGSGTSGNTIYF.

Comment on this clone: The junction shows a germline mismatch at one end, possibly a read error. The genes are TRBV5-1 and TRBJ2-7; 8 positions match TRBD1. Germline loops: CDR1 SGHRS, CDR2 YFSETQ. The CDR3 is made up of 11 amino acids. The CDR3 region is CASSAVTGVNF. As DNA, the CDR3 is TGCGCCAGCAGCGCCGTGACAGGGGTTAACTTC.

The V call is TRBV4-1, the J call TRBJ1-3, with 9 bases matching TRBD1. Germline V gives CDR1 MGHRA, CDR2 YSYEKL. The CDR3 covers 17 residues. After removal of 3 bases from V and 4 bases from J, the junction contained 10 bases not matched to a gene. CDR3 amino acids: CASSQGTQGARGNTIYF. The CDR3 DNA is TGCGCCAGCAGCCAGGGAACACAGGGGGCCCGGGGAAACACCATATATTTT.

V is TRBV6-6 and J is TRBJ2-7; 9 positions agree with TRBD2. V gave up 5 bases and J gave up 6 bases; unmatched junction bases: 5. Germline V gene lookup returns CDR1 MNHNY and CDR2 SVGAGI (reference sequence). The CDR3 has 13 amino acids. DNA for the CDR3: TGTGCCAGCAGTGAGAGCGGGAGGACCGAGCAGTACTTC. Protein sequence: CASSESGRTEQYF.

J is TRBJ1-1 and V is TRBV27; 8 bases are a match to TRBD1. The V and J ends lost 0 bases and 6 bases, in that order; junction bases with no gene match: 9. The germline gives CDR1 MNHEY, CDR2 SMNVEV (reference sequence). This CDR3 comprises 16 residues. The DNA for the CDR3 is TGTGCCAGCAGTTTATCGTACCAGGGGGCTTTTCCTGAAGCTTTCTTT. This translates into CASSLSYQGAFPEAFF.

The V and J genes are TRBV7-2 and TRBJ2-7; 7 bases map to TRBD2. The CDR3 is 14 residues long. V shed 2 bases, J shed 3 bases, and the junction held 4 bases outside the gene matches. The germline V gene encodes CDR1 SGHTA and CDR2 FQGNSA. Written as DNA, the CDR3 is TGTGCCAGCAGCTTACAGCGGGGCCACTACGAGCAGTACTTC. Translation gives CASSLQRGHYEQYF.

CDR3: CASSPGTGGTIYF. As DNA, the CDR3 is TGTGCCAGCAGCCCGGGGACAGGGGGCACCATATATTTT. The gene calls are TRBV7-2 and TRBJ1-3, with 11 bases identical to TRBD1. CDR1 is SGHTA, CDR2 FQGNSA, per germline. J lost 9 bases, V lost 5 bases, and 3 bases had no gene match. The CDR3 runs to 13 residues.

This rearrangement joins TRBV29-1 to TRBJ1-1; D remains ambiguous. The V gene's germline CDR1 is SQVTM and CDR2 ANQGSEA. V dropped 7 bases and J dropped 0 bases, with 12 bases sitting between them. The CDR3 sequence is 13 residues long. This CDR3 reads CSAEQLLNTEAFF. The DNA for the CDR3 is TGCAGCGCAGAACAGCTTTTGAACACTGAAGCTTTCTTT.

This rearrangement joins TRBV6-5 to TRBJ1-5; 10 bases agree with TRBD1. This CDR3 comprises 15 residues. Trimming at V came to 0 bases and at J to 6 bases, leaving 2 bases not matched to a gene. From germline, CDR1 is MNHEY and CDR2 SVGAGI. For the CDR3, the DNA is TGTGCCAGCAGTTACTCGGGACAGGGGAGTCAGCCCCAGCATTTT. Translating gives CASSYSGQGSQPQHF.

The rearrangement links TRBV27 to TRBJ2-6; maybe TRBD1 (6 bases). Germline CDR1 and CDR2: MNHEY and SMNVEV (reference sequence). Trimming shortened V by 5 bases and J by 4 bases, and 15 bases separated the two germline ends. This CDR3 spans 16 amino acids. CDR3 sequence (DNA): TGTGCCAGCAGTGTACGACAGGCCAAGGGGGCCAACGTCCTGACTTTC. Translation: CASSVRQAKGANVLTF.

The chain recombines TRBV7-8 with TRBJ2-7; 8 nucleotides match TRBD2. The CDR3 is made up of 14 amino acids. After removal of 5 bases from V and 2 bases from J, the junction contained 5 bases not matched to a gene. CDR1 is SGHVS, CDR2 FQNEAQ, per germline. CDR3 sequence (DNA): TGTGCCAGCAGCGCGGGAGGAATCCCCTACGAGCAGTACTTC. Its translation is CASSAGGIPYEQYF. Together with reference TRBV7-8 and TRBJ2-7, the CDR3 gives the full variable domain: GAGVSQSPRYKVAKRGQDVALRCDPISGHVSLFWYQQALGQGPEFLTYFQNEAQLDKSGLPSDRFFAERPEGSVSTLKIQRTQQEDSAVYLCASSAGGIPYEQYFGPGTRLTVT.

V and J are TRBV6-5 and TRBJ1-1; 9 bases align to TRBD1. Germline loops: CDR1 MNHEY, CDR2 SVGAGI. The CDR3 has 14 residues. With V trimmed by 6 bases and J by 0 bases, 2 bases remained unmatched. The CDR3 sequence is CASRGTGLNTEAFF. DNA of the CDR3: TGTGCCAGCAGAGGGACAGGGCTGAACACTGAAGCTTTCTTT.

The V call is TRBV7-9, the J call TRBJ2-7; D not certain. Per the germline V gene, CDR1 is SEHNR and CDR2 is FQNEAQ (reference sequence). The CDR3 loop spans 11 amino acids. Trimming removed 4 bases at V and 2 bases at J, with 3 bases between. The CDR3 protein is CASSSTYEQYF. The CDR3 DNA follows: TGTGCCAGCAGCTCCACCTACGAGCAGTACTTC.

The gene calls are TRBV14 and TRBJ2-5, with D uncertain. V was clipped by 4 bases and J by 1 base, with 10 bases between them. Germline lookup yields CDR1 SGHDN and CDR2 FVKESK. This CDR3 has 14 residues. The CDR3 DNA reads TGTGCCAGCAGCCCCTCGATACTCCAAGAGACCCAGTACTTC. This sequence encodes CASSPSILQETQYF.

This clone was observed once. The V and J genes are TRBV11-2 and TRBJ1-2; maybe TRBD1 (5 bases). Germline-derived CDR1 and CDR2 are SGHAT and FQNNGV. The CDR3 has 14 residues. V lost 5 bases to trimming and J lost 2 bases, with 12 bases between them. CDR3 nucleotide sequence: TGTGCCAGCAGCCCCGGGGGGATCAACTATGGCTACACCTTC. Encoded protein: CASSPGGINYGYTF.

This sequence joins TRBV5-6 and TRBJ1-5; possible D gene TRBD1, 5 bases. CDR3 size: 16 residues. CDR1 is SGHDT and CDR2 is YYEEEE in the germline V gene. The V gene lost 0 bases and the J gene lost 3 bases, with 13 bases spanning the gap. The CDR3 sequence is CASSLGNGGVNQPQHF. The CDR3 DNA is TGTGCCAGCAGCTTGGGAAACGGAGGGGTCAATCAGCCCCAGCATTTT.

This clone was seen a handful of times. The chain carries TRBV19 and TRBJ2-3; D might be TRBD2 (6 bases). Trimming took 1 base from V and 2 from J, leaving 13 bases between them. The CDR3 runs to 16 residues. Germline CDR1 and CDR2: LNHDA and SQIVND (reference sequence). DNA of the CDR3: TGTGCCAGTAGTATAGGGACTACCTACTCCACAGATACGCAGTATTTT. It specifies CASSIGTTYSTDTQYF. The complete variable domain, with remaining parts taken from reference TRBV19 and TRBJ2-3, reads DGGITQSPKYLFRKEGQNVTLSCEQNLNHDAMYWYRQDPGQGLRLIYYSQIVNDFQKGDIAEGYSVSREKKESFPLTVTSAQKNPTAFYLCASSIGTTYSTDTQYFGPGTRLTVL.

The chain links TRBV11-3 to TRBJ2-1; 11 nucleotides agree with TRBD2. The CDR3 extends over 17 amino acids. Germline V gene sequence: CDR1 SGHNT, CDR2 YENEEA. The J segment lost 8 bases and the V segment lost 5 bases, leaving 14 bases of the junction unmatched. The CDR3 reads CASSKFSGRAGEDEQFF. In DNA, the CDR3 is TGTGCCAGCAGCAAATTTAGCGGGAGGGCCGGGGAAGATGAGCAGTTCTTC.

The chain links TRBV3-1 (or the pseudogene TRBV3-2) to TRBJ1-2; D remains ambiguous. CDR1 is LGHDT, CDR2 YNNKEL, per germline (reference sequence). This CDR3 comprises 15 residues. Deletions cut 1 base from V and 3 bases from J, with 12 bases between. The CDR3 here is CASSQARQRYYGYTF. CDR3 nucleotide sequence: TGTGCCAGCAGCCAAGCGCGTCAGCGGTACTATGGCTACACCTTC.

The chain employs TRBV12-3 or TRBV12-4 and TRBJ1-5; tentative D call: TRBD1 (5 bases). The CDR3 has 13 amino acids. V lost 3 bases and J lost 5, with 8 bases in between. The CDR3 sequence is CASSLSGDQPQHF. The CDR3, as DNA: TGTGCCAGCAGTTTGTCGGGGGATCAGCCCCAGCATTTT.

The chain links TRBV19 to TRBJ1-4, with 7 bases identical to TRBD1. With V trimmed by 6 bases and J by 6 bases, 7 bases remained unmatched. CDR1 and CDR2 from the germline V gene are LNHDA and SQIVND (reference sequence). The CDR3 sequence is 14 residues long. The CDR3 nucleotides are TGTGCCAGTAGACACAGGGGTCGTGATGAAAAACTGTTTTTT. Its protein product is CASRHRGRDEKLFF.